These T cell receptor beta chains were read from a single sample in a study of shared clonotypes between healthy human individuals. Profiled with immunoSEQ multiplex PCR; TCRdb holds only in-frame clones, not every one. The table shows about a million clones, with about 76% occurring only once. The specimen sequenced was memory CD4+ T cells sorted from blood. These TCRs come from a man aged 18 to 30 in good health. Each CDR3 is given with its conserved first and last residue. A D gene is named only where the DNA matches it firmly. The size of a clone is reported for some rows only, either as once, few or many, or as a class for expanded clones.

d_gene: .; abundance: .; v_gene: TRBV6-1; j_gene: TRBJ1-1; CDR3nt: TGTGCCAGCAGTGGGCAGACAGGACCGCTGCGAAACACTGAAGCTTTCTTT; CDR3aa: CASSGQTGPLRNTEAFF
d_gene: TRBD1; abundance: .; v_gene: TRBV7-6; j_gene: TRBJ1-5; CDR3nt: TGTGCCAGCAGCAGACAGGGGGACCAGCCCCAGCATTTT; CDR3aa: CASSRQGDQPQHF
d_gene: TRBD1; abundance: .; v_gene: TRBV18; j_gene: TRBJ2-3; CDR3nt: TGTGCCAGCTCACTCGGACAGGGGAGCACAGATACGCAGTATTTT; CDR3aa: CASSLGQGSTDTQYF
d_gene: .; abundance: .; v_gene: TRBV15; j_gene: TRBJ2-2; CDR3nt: TGTGCCACCAGCAGAGATCCGGTCACCGGGGAGCTGTTTTTT; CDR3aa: CATSRDPVTGELFF
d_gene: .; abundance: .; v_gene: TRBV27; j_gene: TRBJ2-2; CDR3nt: TGTGCCAGCAGCGTACAACCGAACACCGGGGAGCTGTTTTTT; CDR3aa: CASSVQPNTGELFF
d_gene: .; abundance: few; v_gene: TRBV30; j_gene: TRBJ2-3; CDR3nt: TGTGCCTGGAGTGAAGGTAGCACAGATACGCAGTATTTT; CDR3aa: CAWSEGSTDTQYF
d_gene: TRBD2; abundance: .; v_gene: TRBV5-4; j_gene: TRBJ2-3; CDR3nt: TGTGCCAGCAGCTTGCTTAGCGGGGGCACTAGCACAGATACGCAGTATTTT; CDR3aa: CASSLLSGGTSTDTQYF
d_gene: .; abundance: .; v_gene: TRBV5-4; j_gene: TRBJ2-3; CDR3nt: TGTGCCAGCAGCTTGGCGGTGTGGAGCACAGATACGCAGTATTTT; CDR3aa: CASSLAVWSTDTQYF
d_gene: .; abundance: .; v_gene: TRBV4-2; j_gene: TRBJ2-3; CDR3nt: TGTGCCAGCAGCCAGGAGTACACAGATACGCAGTATTTT; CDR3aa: CASSQEYTDTQYF
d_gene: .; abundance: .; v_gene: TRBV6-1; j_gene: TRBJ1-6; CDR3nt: TGTGCCAGCATAAAGGAGGCCAATTCACCCCTCCACTTT; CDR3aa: CASIKEANSPLHF
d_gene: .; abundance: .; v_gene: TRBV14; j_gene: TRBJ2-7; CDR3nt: TGTGCCAGCAGCCAAGCGGGAGCGCGATTCGAGCAGTACTTC; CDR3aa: CASSQAGARFEQYF
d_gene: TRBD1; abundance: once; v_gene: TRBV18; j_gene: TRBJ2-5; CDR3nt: TGTGCCAGCTCACCCCCCCGACTCGTCCGGGACAGTGCAGAAGAGACCCAGTACTTC; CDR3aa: CASSPPRLVRDSAEETQYF
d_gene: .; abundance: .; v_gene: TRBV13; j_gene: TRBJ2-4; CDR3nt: TGTGCCAGCAGCCTCGCTGGGTCTTTAGCCAAAAACATTCAGTACTTC; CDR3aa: CASSLAGSLAKNIQYF
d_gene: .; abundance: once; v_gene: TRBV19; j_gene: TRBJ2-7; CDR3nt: TGTGCCAGTAGTATAAACTGGGGGCTCTCCTACGAGCAGTACTTC; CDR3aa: CASSINWGLSYEQYF
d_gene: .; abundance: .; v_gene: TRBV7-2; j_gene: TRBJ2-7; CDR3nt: TGTGCCAGCAGCCCCGACGGGCTTTCCTACGAGCAGTACTTC; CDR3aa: CASSPDGLSYEQYF
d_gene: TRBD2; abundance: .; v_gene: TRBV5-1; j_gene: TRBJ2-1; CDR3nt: TGCGCCAGCAGCTCCCAACCGGCGGGAGATTTGAATGAGCAGTTCTTC; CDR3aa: CASSSQPAGDLNEQFF
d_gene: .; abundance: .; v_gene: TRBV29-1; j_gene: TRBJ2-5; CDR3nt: TGCAGCGTTGGAGGGTTACAAGAGGCCCAGTACTTC; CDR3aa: CSVGGLQEAQYF
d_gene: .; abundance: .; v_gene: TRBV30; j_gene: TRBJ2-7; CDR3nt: TGTGCCTGGAGTGAAGTGGACGAGCAGTACTTC; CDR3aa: CAWSEVDEQYF
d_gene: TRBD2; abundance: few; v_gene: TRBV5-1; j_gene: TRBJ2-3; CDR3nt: TGCGCCAGCAGCCAACGGACTAGCGGGCGCACAGATACGCAGTATTTT; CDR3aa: CASSQRTSGRTDTQYF
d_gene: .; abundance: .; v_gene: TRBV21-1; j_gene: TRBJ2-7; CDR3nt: TGTGCCAGAACTACCGGGACTCCTCTTATCGTAACCTACGAGCAGTACTTC; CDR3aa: CARTTGTPLIVTYEQYF
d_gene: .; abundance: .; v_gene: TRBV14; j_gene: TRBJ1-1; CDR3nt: TGTGCCAGCAGCTCTTACACTGAAGCTTTCTTT; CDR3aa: CASSSYTEAFF
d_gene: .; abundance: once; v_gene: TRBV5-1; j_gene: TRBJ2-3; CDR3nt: TGCGCCAGCAGGGGGGACGGTAGTACAGATACGCAGTATTTT; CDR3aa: CASRGDGSTDTQYF
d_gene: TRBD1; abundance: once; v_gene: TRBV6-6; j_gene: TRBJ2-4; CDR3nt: TGTGCCAGCAGCCCCGGGACAGGGGGCACAAACATTCAGTACTTC; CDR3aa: CASSPGTGGTNIQYF
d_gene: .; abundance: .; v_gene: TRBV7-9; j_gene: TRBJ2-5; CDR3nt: TGTGCCAGCAGCTTACCTGATTGGACCCAGTACTTC; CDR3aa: CASSLPDWTQYF
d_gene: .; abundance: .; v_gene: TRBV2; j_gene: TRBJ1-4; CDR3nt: TGTGCCAACAGGAAGGGTAATGAAAAACTGTTTTTT; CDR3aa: CANRKGNEKLFF
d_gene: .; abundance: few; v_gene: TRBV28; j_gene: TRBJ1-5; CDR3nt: TGTGCCAGCAGTTTGGGGGGGTCTCAGCCCCAGCATTTT; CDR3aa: CASSLGGSQPQHF
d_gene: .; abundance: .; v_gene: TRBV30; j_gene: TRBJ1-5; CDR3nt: TGTGCCTGGAGTGTAGCAGGGGCCCCCAATCAGCCCCAGCATTTT; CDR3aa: CAWSVAGAPNQPQHF
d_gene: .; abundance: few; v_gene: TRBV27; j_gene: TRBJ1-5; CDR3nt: TGTGCCAGCAGTTTCGGGCGCAGTGGCAATCAGCCCCAGCATTTT; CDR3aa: CASSFGRSGNQPQHF
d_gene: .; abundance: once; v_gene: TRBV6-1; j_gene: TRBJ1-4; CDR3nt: TGTGCCAGCAAGTTCTATGATGGTGAAAAACTGTTTTTT; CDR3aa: CASKFYDGEKLFF
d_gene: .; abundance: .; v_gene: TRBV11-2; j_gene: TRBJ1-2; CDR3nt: TGTGCCAGCAGCTTAAGTCAGGATAATGGCTACACCTTC; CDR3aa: CASSLSQDNGYTF
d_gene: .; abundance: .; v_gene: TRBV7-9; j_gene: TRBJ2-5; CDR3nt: TGTGCCAGCAGCCCCGTGACGGTTGGAAAGACCCAGTACTTC; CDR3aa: CASSPVTVGKTQYF
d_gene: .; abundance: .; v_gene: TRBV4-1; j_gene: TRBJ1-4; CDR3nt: TGCGCCAGCAGCCCAACGACCCTCAATGGACTAACTGTTTTT; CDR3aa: CASSPTTLNGLTVF
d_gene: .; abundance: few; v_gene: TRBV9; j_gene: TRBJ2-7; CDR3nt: TGTGCCAGCAGCGTAGGGCCCTCGTCCTACGAGCAGTACTTC; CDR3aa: CASSVGPSSYEQYF
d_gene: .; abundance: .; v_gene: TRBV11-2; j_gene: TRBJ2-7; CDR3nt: TGTGCCAGCAGCTTAGTCGGGAGTCTCTACGAGCAGTACTTC; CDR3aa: CASSLVGSLYEQYF
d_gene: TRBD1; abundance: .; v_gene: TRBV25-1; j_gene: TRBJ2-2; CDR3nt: TGTGCCAGCAGTGCGACCGACAGGGCTCGAACCGGGGAGCTGTTTTTT; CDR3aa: CASSATDRARTGELFF
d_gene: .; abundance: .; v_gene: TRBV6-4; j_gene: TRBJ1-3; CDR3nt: TGTGCCAGCAGCGCGCAGGGGTCCTCTGGAAACACCATATATTTT; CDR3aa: CASSAQGSSGNTIYF
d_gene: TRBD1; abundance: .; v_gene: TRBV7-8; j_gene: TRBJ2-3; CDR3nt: TGTGCCAGCAGCTTAGGACAGGGACCTAGGGCAGATACGCAGTATTTT; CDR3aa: CASSLGQGPRADTQYF
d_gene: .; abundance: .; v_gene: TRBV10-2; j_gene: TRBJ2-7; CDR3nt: TGCGCCAGCAGTGCGGGGGAAGGGGGATACGAGCAGTACTTC; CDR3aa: CASSAGEGGYEQYF
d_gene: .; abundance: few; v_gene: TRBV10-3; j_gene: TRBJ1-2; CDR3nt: TGTGCCATCAGTGGGGGAGGAGATCAATTCTATGGCTACACCTTC; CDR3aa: CAISGGGDQFYGYTF
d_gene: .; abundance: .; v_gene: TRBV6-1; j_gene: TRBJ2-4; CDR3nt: TGTGCCAGCAGTGAAGCTCGGATCCCGTTAGCCAAAAACATTCAGTACTTC; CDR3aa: CASSEARIPLAKNIQYF
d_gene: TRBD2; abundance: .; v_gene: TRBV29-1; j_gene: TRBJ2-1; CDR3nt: TGCAGCGTTGACCGTATGGGGGAGGGCCGCAATGAGCAGTTCTTC; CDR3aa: CSVDRMGEGRNEQFF
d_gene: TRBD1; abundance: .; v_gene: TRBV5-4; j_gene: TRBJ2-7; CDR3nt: TGTGCCAGCAGCCCTCGGCAGGGGGCTTTTGAGCAGTACTTC; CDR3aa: CASSPRQGAFEQYF
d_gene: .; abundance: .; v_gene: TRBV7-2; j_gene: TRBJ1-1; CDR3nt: TGTGCCAGCAGCTTAGAACAGGGCTTGGTAGCTTTCTTT; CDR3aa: CASSLEQGLVAFF
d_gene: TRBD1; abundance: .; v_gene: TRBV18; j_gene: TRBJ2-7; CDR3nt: TGTGCCAGCTCACGGTCAGGGGGCGTAGGATCTTACGAGCAGTACTTC; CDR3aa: CASSRSGGVGSYEQYF
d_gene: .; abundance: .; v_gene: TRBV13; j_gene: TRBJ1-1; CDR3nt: TGTGCCAGCAGCTTGGCCCCACCGACAGCCAACACTGAAGCTTTCTTT; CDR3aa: CASSLAPPTANTEAFF
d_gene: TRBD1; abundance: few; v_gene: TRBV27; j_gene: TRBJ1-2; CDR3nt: TGTGCCAGCAGTTGGGACAGTAGGAACTATGGCTACACCTTC; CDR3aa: CASSWDSRNYGYTF
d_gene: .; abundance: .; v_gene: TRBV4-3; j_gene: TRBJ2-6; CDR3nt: TGCGCCAGCAGCCAAGATATCGCAGGGGTACCCTCTGGGGCCAACGTCCTGACTTTC; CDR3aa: CASSQDIAGVPSGANVLTF
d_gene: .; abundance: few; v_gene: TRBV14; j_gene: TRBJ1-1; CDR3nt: TGTGCCAGCAGCCAAGCGGAGGTCACTGAAGCTTTCTTT; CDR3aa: CASSQAEVTEAFF
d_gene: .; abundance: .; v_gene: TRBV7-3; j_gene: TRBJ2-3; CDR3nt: TGTGCCAGCAGCTTAACTGGGGATACGCAGTATTTT; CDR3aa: CASSLTGDTQYF
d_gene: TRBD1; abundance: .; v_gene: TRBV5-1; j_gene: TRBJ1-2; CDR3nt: TGCGCCAGCAGCTTACTGACAGGGGGCGTAAATAATGGCTACACCTTC; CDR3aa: CASSLLTGGVNNGYTF
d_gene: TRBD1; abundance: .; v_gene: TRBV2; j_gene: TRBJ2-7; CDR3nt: TGTGCCAGCAGTGAACAGGGGGCCTCCTACGAGCAGTACTTC; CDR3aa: CASSEQGASYEQYF
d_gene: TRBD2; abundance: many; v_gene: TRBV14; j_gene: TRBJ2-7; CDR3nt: TGTGCCAGCAGCCAGGGTTGGGGACTAGCACTTCCGGACGAGCAGTACTTC; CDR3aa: CASSQGWGLALPDEQYF
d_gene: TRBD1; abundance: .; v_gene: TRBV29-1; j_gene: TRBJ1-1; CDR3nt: TGCAGCGTCCCAACAACAGGGGTCCACACTGAAGCTTTCTTT; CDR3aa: CSVPTTGVHTEAFF
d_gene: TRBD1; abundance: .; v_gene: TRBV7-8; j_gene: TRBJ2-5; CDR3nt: TGTGCCAGCAGCCTGGGACAGCAAGAGACCCAGTACTTC; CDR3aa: CASSLGQQETQYF
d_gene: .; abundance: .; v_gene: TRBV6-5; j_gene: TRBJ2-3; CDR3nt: TGTGCCAGCAGTAGCACAGATACGCAGTATTTT; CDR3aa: CASSSTDTQYF